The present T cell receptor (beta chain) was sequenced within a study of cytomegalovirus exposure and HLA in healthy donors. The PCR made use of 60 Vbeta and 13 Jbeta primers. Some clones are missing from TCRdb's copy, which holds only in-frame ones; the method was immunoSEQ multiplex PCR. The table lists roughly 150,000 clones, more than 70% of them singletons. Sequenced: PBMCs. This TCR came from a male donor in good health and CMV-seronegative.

The chain's CDR3 is CASSLVSGTDTQYF. As DNA, the CDR3 is TGCGCCAGCAGCTTGGTCTCCGGGACAGATACGCAGTATTTT. This chain links TRBV5-1 with TRBJ2-3; D not resolved. CDR3 length: 14 amino acids. The germline CDR1 and CDR2 sequences are SGHRS and YFSETQ. Trimming took 0 bases from V and 3 from J, leaving 8 bases between them. Full variable domain (outside the CDR3, taken from reference TRBV5-1 and TRBJ2-3): KAGVTQTPRYLIKTRGQQVTLSCSPISGHRSVSWYQQTPGQGLQFLFEYFSETQRNKGNFPGRFSGRQFSNSRSEMNVSTLELGDSALYLCASSLVSGTDTQYFGPGTRLTVL.